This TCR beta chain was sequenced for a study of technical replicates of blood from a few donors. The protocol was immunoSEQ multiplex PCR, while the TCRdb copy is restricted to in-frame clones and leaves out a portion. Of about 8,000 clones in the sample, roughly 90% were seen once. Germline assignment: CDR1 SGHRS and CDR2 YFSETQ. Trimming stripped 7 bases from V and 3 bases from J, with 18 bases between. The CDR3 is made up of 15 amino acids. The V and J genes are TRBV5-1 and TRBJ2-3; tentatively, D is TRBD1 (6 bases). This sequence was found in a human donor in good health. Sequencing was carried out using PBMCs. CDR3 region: CASSPEGVGTDTQYF. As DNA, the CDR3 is TGCGCCAGCTCACCCGAGGGGGTTGGGACAGATACGCAGTATTTT.